Listed here are 6 T cell receptor beta chains from one sample, sequenced in a study of CD8 T cells in acute hepatitis C reinfection. Profiling relied on immunoSEQ multiplex PCR, and the TCRdb table lists in-frame clones only, not all of them. The data contain 30,000 to 40,000 clones, approximately 90% of them singletons. The time point here: naive CD8 control sorted from an acute-time-point sample. The material sequenced was naive CD8+ T cells from PBMCs. Receptors were obtained from a man aged 30-40 years with chronic hepatitis C.

The chain has TRBV29-1 and TRBJ2-5; 9 nucleotides match TRBD2. The CDR3 is made up of 14 amino acids. The V gene's germline CDR1 is SQVTM and CDR2 ANQGSEA. The ends lost 4 bases at V and 4 bases at J; junction bases unmatched: 7. The CDR3 nucleotides are TGCAGCGTTGTATTAGCGGGAGAGGGAGAGACCCAGTACTTC. This sequence encodes CSVVLAGEGETQYF.

A word on this clone: A junction boundary mismatches the germline segment, possibly from a read error. The gene calls are TRBV7-7 and TRBJ2-1; D gene ambiguous. Germline CDR1 reads SSHAT; CDR2 reads FNYEAQ (reference sequence). There are 13 residues in the CDR3. The CDR3 loop is CASSLGPGNEQFF. CDR3 DNA: TGTGCTAGCAGCTTAGGGCCGGGCAATGAGCAGTTCTTC.

The chain employs TRBV30 and TRBJ2-1, with TRBD2 identical over 8 bases. With 5 bases clipped from V and 0 bases from J, the junction kept 6 bases outside the gene matches. The CDR3 consists of 15 residues. CDR1 and CDR2 from the germline V gene are GTSNPN and SVGIG (reference sequence). The CDR3 sequence is CAWGSGTSSYNEQFF. The DNA for the CDR3 is TGTGCCTGGGGCTCCGGGACTAGCTCCTACAATGAGCAGTTCTTC. The complete variable domain, with remaining parts taken from reference TRBV30 and TRBJ2-1, reads SQTIHQWPATLVQPVGSPLSLECTVEGTSNPNLYWYRQAAGRGLQLLFYSVGIGQISSEVPQNLSASRPQDRQFILSSKKLLLSDSGFYLCAWGSGTSSYNEQFFGPGTRLTVL.

This chain's CDR3 is CARWERNTGELFF. The DNA of the CDR3 is TGTGCCCGGTGGGAGCGGAACACCGGGGAGCTGTTTTTT. This sequence joins TRBV30 and TRBJ2-2, with a possible D match to TRBD2 (5 bases). The V and J ends lost 8 bases and 1 base respectively, with 11 bases between them. There are 13 residues in the CDR3. Germline-derived CDR1 and CDR2 are GTSNPN and SVGIG (reference sequence).

The genes are TRBV25-1 and TRBJ2-3, with D maybe TRBD1 (6 bases). Trimming took 7 bases from V and 2 from J, leaving 13 bases between them. Per germline, CDR1 MGHDK and CDR2 SYGVNS. The CDR3 runs to 14 residues. CDR3 sequence: CASNQGWDTDTQYF. DNA for the CDR3: TGTGCCAGCAATCAGGGGTGGGACACAGATACGCAGTATTTT.

This clone appeared a single time. The J gene is TRBJ2-5, the V gene TRBV5-4, with 11 bases identical to TRBD2. The trim removed 4 bases at V and 4 bases at J, leaving 6 bases unmatched. The CDR3 sequence is 15 residues long. Germline V lookup: CDR1 SGHNT, CDR2 YYREEE (reference sequence). CDR3 amino acids: CASSTGLAGLETQYF. DNA for the CDR3: TGTGCCAGCAGCACTGGACTAGCGGGTCTAGAGACCCAGTACTTC.